These T cell receptor beta chains were read from a single sample in a study of blood T cells in healthy people across ages. One entry per CDR3 protein, called by TCRdb with MiXCR from the 5' RACE reads. The sample lists 1,300,000 or so distinct CDR3 sequences; approximately 59% were seen once. Sequencing was performed on blood. These TCRs come from a man aged 18 to 29 in good health. Each CDR3 is given with its conserved first and last residue. The order of the fields is D gene, clone size, V gene, J gene, CDR3 DNA, CDR3 protein. A D gene is named only where the DNA matches it firmly. Not all rows give a size; the values are once, few, many and, for expanded clones, a class.

-	few	TRBV10-3	TRBJ2-3	TGTGCCATCAGCACGGGTGGGGATACGCAGTATTTT	CAISTGGDTQYF
-	-	TRBV10-3	TRBJ2-1	TGTGCCATCAGACGGACGGAGAGCTCCTACAATGAGCAGTTCTTC	CAIRRTESSYNEQFF
-	few	TRBV6-2/TRBV6-3	TRBJ2-7	TGTGCCAGCAGCCGATCCCCTCCGCTAGTTGGGGTCCACGAGCAGTACTTC	CASSRSPPLVGVHEQYF
-	few	TRBV29-1	TRBJ2-7	TGCAGCGCCAACGGCGGAGGGTCCTACGAGCAGTACTTC	CSANGGGSYEQYF
-	few	TRBV27	TRBJ2-7	TGTGCCAGCAGTATGACGGGACTCAATGACTTATACGAGCAGTACTTC	CASSMTGLNDLYEQYF
-	-	TRBV9	TRBJ2-3	TGTGCCAGCAGCGTAGCCCAACTCACAGATACGCAGTATTTT	CASSVAQLTDTQYF
TRBD2	-	TRBV12-3/TRBV12-4	TRBJ2-1	TGTGCCAGCAGTCTCGGGACTAGTAAAAATGAGCAGTTCTTC	CASSLGTSKNEQFF
-	-	TRBV14	TRBJ2-5	TGTGCCAGCAGCCGAAAGGGCGCAGGGCCCTTCCAAGAGACCCAGTACTTC	CASSRKGAGPFQETQYF
-	-	TRBV4-1	TRBJ2-3	TGCGCCAGCAGGCCCATTTTCGGGAAAAGCACAGATACGCAGTATTTT	CASRPIFGKSTDTQYF
-	-	TRBV9	TRBJ2-3	TGTGCCAGCAGCGTAGAAGGATCCCCCACAGATACGCAGTATTTT	CASSVEGSPTDTQYF
-	-	TRBV20-1	TRBJ1-6	TGCAGTGCTAGAGATGCCCCAGCGACAGTCTATAATTCACCCCTCCACTTT	CSARDAPATVYNSPLHF
TRBD1	-	TRBV28	TRBJ1-1	TGTGCCAGCAGTTTAGTTCAGGGGGACAGATCGAACACTGAAGCTTTCTTT	CASSLVQGDRSNTEAFF
TRBD1	-	TRBV27	TRBJ2-3	TGTGCCAGCAGTTCATGGGACAGTGGCACAGATACGCAGTATTTT	CASSSWDSGTDTQYF
TRBD2	-	TRBV7-6	TRBJ2-3	TGTGCCAGCAGACCTAGCGGAACCTCCACAGATACGCAGTATTTT	CASRPSGTSTDTQYF
TRBD2	-	TRBV7-2	TRBJ2-7	TGTGCCAGCAGCTTAGCCGCTAGCGGGATTGAGCAGTACTTC	CASSLAASGIEQYF
-	-	TRBV10-3	TRBJ1-6	TGTGCCATCGGTGGCAGCTCTTCGTCACCCCTCCACTTT	CAIGGSSSSPLHF
-	once	TRBV20-1	TRBJ1-6	TGCAGTGCTAGAGATCGGGACCTCAGCTCCTATAATTCACCCCTCCACTTT	CSARDRDLSSYNSPLHF
TRBD2	-	TRBV6-5	TRBJ2-3	TGTGCCAGCAGTCAGGGGACTAGCGGCGGCACGCAGTATTTT	CASSQGTSGGTQYF
-	-	TRBV7-9	TRBJ2-1	TGTGCCAGCAGCTTAAAGCAGGGAGAGCAGTTCTTC	CASSLKQGEQFF
-	-	TRBV2	TRBJ2-1	TGTGCCAGCAGACCCAGACGGGGTGGTGAGCAGTTCTTC	CASRPRRGGEQFF
-	-	TRBV14	TRBJ1-2	TGTGCCAGCAGCCAAGATCCAGGCCCTAATAACTATGGCTACACCTTC	CASSQDPGPNNYGYTF
-	once	TRBV29-1	TRBJ1-1	TGCAGCGTTCGTGGGGGAGGTACTGAAGCTTTCTTT	CSVRGGGTEAFF
TRBD2	-	TRBV25-1	TRBJ2-3	TGTGCCAGCAGTGGCCGGACTAGCGGGAGGTTGGCAGATACGCAGTATTTT	CASSGRTSGRLADTQYF
-	-	TRBV20-1	TRBJ2-7	TGCAGTGCTAGGGGAGGACACCAACCCGGGCACGAGCAGTACTTC	CSARGGHQPGHEQYF
TRBD2	-	TRBV20-1	TRBJ2-7	TGCAGTGCTAGAGCCCCCCGGACTAGCGATGACTACGAGCAGTACTTC	CSARAPRTSDDYEQYF
-	once	TRBV4-1	TRBJ2-7	TGCGCCAGCAGCCAAGTGCCACAGTCCCCGTCCTACGAGCAGTACTTC	CASSQVPQSPSYEQYF
TRBD2	once	TRBV11-1	TRBJ2-1	TGTGCCAGCACCCAGTGGGGGAGGGCACACAATGAGCAGTTCTTC	CASTQWGRAHNEQFF
-	-	TRBV7-9	TRBJ1-2	TGTGCCAGCAGCCTGGGGGGGCAGTCTGGCTACACCTTC	CASSLGGQSGYTF
-	few	TRBV15	TRBJ2-6	TGTGCCACCAGCAAGACGGACTCTGGGGCCAACGTCCTGACTTTC	CATSKTDSGANVLTF
-	once	TRBV27	TRBJ2-7	TGTGCCAGCAGTTCTGTCTGGGCCTACGAGCAGTACTTC	CASSSVWAYEQYF
TRBD2	-	TRBV2	TRBJ2-7	TGTGCCAGCACGGTCCTAGCGGGAGTCGAGCAGTACTTC	CASTVLAGVEQYF
-	-	TRBV10-3	TRBJ2-5	TGTGCCATCAGCTTAGACAGTGAGGGGGGCCAAGAGACCCAGTACTTC	CAISLDSEGGQETQYF
-	-	TRBV15	TRBJ2-2	TGTGCCACCAGCAGAGATTACGCAGGAACCGGGGAGCTGTTTTTT	CATSRDYAGTGELFF
-	-	TRBV5-1	TRBJ2-5	TGCGCCAGCAGCTTGGAAGGGAATCTCGGCGAGACCCAGTACTTC	CASSLEGNLGETQYF
TRBD2	-	TRBV28	TRBJ2-1	TGTGCCAGCAGCCGTGGGCCCGGGACTAGGGTTTGGGATGAGCAGTTCTTC	CASSRGPGTRVWDEQFF
-	few	TRBV11-2	TRBJ1-5	TGTGCCAGCAGCTTATCGTCAGTCCAGCATTTT	CASSLSSVQHF